The sequence of this T cell receptor beta chain was determined in a study of T cells expressing NK-cell markers. The CDR3 consists of 14 residues. The germline V gene has CDR1 DFQATT and CDR2 SNEGSKA (reference sequence). Reprocessing the 5' RACE reads, TCRdb reports a single entry for every CDR3 protein and omits DNA. This sample's table reports about 150,000 distinct CDR3 sequences. This clonotype was sampled from a man aged 18-70 years in good health. The genes are TRBV20-1 and TRBJ2-5; no DNA is available, so the TRBD2 call from TCRdb remains unchecked. Sample: blood T cells: a sorted CD56 or NKG2C T cell subset, CD4+ or CD8+ T cells, or bulk PBMC T cells (not recorded which). The CDR3 spells CSARGAEWSETQYF.